This TCR beta chain was identified during a study of metastatic and nonmetastatic thyroid tumors. Study summary: Repertoires were compared across blood and tumor or nodule tissue from malignant and benign thyroid patients.

Among the patients, none had received any treatment before thyroid surgery. Using MiXCR, TCRdb re-called clones from the PCR reads. Of roughly 75,000 clones in the sample, 9.5% to 15% were seen once. Study-level findings and limits: Benign nodules reportedly had significantly lower TCR beta diversity than malignant thyroid tumors in blood and tumor.

This clone occurred many times. Antigen unknown. The source of this sequence is a female donor with papillary thyroid cancer or a benign thyroid nodule (not recorded which). Some clones in this sample may be carry-over from other donors' samples. The sample taken for sequencing was tumor tissue.

The CDR3 protein is CAISVASGTGRETQYF. CDR3 sequence (DNA): TGTGCCATCAGTGTAGCCTCCGGGACAGGGAGAGAGACCCAGTACTTC. The genes are TRBV10-3 and TRBJ2-5; 9 bases are shared with TRBD1. This CDR3 spans 16 amino acids. Per the germline V gene, CDR1 is ENHRY and CDR2 is SYGVKD. Trimming took 4 bases from V and 4 from J; bases not matched to a gene: 10.